Below, one TCR beta chain is given with its context. Its specificity is not known. The same CDR3 also results from other DNA sequences found in this sample. Original analysis: In the immunoSEQ data, sequences were junction-only and lacked quality scores, so filtering differed. The data were produced by immunoSEQ multiplex PCR, yet TCRdb's version contains in-frame clones alone and is incomplete. The V and J calls and clone size were taken over from that table, and D and trimming were inferred from the DNA. The data contain some 2,000,000 clones, over 85% of them singletons. The data derive from a study of shared clonotypes between healthy human individuals. CD45RO-negative cells were positively selected for CCR7, leaving out terminally differentiated effector memory CD45RA+ cells. General study points: Clonotype sharing across donors was expected to vary with sequencing depth.

The sequence was obtained from a young man in good health. Sequencing was performed on naive CD8+ T cells sorted from blood.

CDR3 DNA sequence: TGTGCCAGCCAGCAGGACAGGGGACCCTCCTACGAGCAGTACTTC. Amino acids: CASQQDRGPSYEQYF. V gene TRBV28 combines with J gene TRBJ2-7; 9 positions agree with TRBD1. The CDR3 sequence is 15 residues long. The V gene's germline CDR1 is MDHEN and CDR2 SYDVKM. The V segment lost 8 bases and the J segment 0 bases; nucleotides outside the gene matches: 8.